The 12 T cell receptor beta chains below were found in one sample sequenced in a study of control samples from healthy donors and cancer patients. Sequenced by immunoSEQ multiplex PCR; TCRdb stores in-frame clones only, minus some. Altogether roughly 170,000 clones are present, about 91% being singletons, with the ten largest covering just over 2%. Sample: blood. The receptors come from a woman aged 35 to 49 in good health.

V usage is TRBV21-1 and J usage is TRBJ1-5; no DNA check was done on the table's D call, TRBD1. TRBV21-1 has pseudogene status. CDR3 length equals 18 residues. The CDR3 is CASSKDRDRGLSNQPQHF. CDR3 nucleotides: TGTGCCAGCAGCAAAGATCGAGACAGGGGATTGAGCAATCAGCCCCAGCATTTT.

The chain couples TRBV27 to TRBJ2-2; D is undetermined. This CDR3 is 13 amino acids long. V shed 5 bases and J shed 4 bases, with 8 bases lying between them. In germline, CDR1 is MNHEY, CDR2 SMNVEV (reference sequence). CDR3 sequence reads: CASSPGLTGELFF. CDR3 bases: TGTGCCAGCAGTCCCGGTCTCACCGGGGAGCTGTTTTTT.

J is TRBJ1-1 and V is TRBV23-1; the D is unclear. TRBV23-1 is designated an ORF whose function remains uncertain. V shed 2 bases and J shed 2 bases, with 6 bases lying between them. CDR3 size: 13 residues. As DNA, the CDR3 is TGCGCCAGCAGTCAAGGGAGAAACACTGAAGCTTTCTTT. This encodes CASSQGRNTEAFF.

The genes are TRBV28 and TRBJ1-5, with TRBD1 matching 9 bases. The junction had 11 bases not matched to a gene; V was cut back by 5 bases and J by 0 bases. The CDR3 length is 18 residues. The germline gives CDR1 MDHEN, CDR2 SYDVKM. The CDR3 DNA reads TGTGCCAGCAGTGCTGACAGGGGGGACCCTTATAGCAATCAGCCCCAGCATTTT. Amino acid sequence: CASSADRGDPYSNQPQHF.

The chain couples TRBV27 to TRBJ1-2; D is ambiguous. The CDR3 length is 13 residues. V was shortened by 7 bases and J by 6 bases, with 15 bases between the two germline ends. Per germline, CDR1 MNHEY and CDR2 SMNVEV (reference sequence). CDR3 sequence: CASIRGRENGYTF. The CDR3 nucleotides are TGTGCCAGCATCAGAGGTAGGGAAAATGGCTACACCTTC.

A remark on this clone: One junction end does not reproduce the germline sequence, and a read error may be involved. The rearrangement joins TRBV5-1 to TRBJ2-2; D is possibly TRBD2 (5 bases). The CDR3 length is 17 residues. Germline values: CDR1 SGHRS, CDR2 YFSETQ. The CDR3 DNA reads TGCGCCAGCAGCTTGGCCCAAAGCGGAAGGAACACCGAGGAGCTGTTTTTT. Its protein is CASSLAQSGRNTEELFF. The full variable domain, rest sourced from reference TRBV5-1 and TRBJ2-2, is KAGVTQTPRYLIKTRGQQVTLSCSPISGHRSVSWYQQTPGQGLQFLFEYFSETQRNKGNFPGRFSGRQFSNSRSEMNVSTLELGDSALYLCASSLAQSGRNTEELFFGEGSRLTVL.

The chain employs TRBV5-4 and TRBJ2-5; 9 bases align to TRBD2. Trimming cost V 0 bases and J 1 base; bases outside gene matches: 4. The CDR3 is 16 residues long. The germline CDR1 and CDR2 sequences are SGHNT and YYREEE (reference sequence). CDR3 DNA: TGTGCCAGCAGCTTGGGGCTAGCGGGGCCCCAAGAGACCCAGTACTTC. This translates into CASSLGLAGPQETQYF.

The rearrangement links TRBV5-8 to TRBJ1-2, with unresolved D. V was clipped by 0 bases and J by 6 bases, with 9 bases between them. The CDR3 runs 13 residues. The V gene's germline CDR1 is SGHTS and CDR2 YDEGEE. CDR3 sequence reads: CASSLAGENGYTF. In DNA, the CDR3 is TGTGCCAGCAGCTTGGCCGGGGAGAATGGCTACACCTTC.

The chain couples TRBV5-1 to TRBJ1-4; a weak D match, TRBD1 (5 bases). CDR1 and CDR2 (germline): SGHRS, YFSETQ. V was pared by 2 bases and J by 7 bases, with 15 bases between. The CDR3 contains 15 residues. The CDR3 bases are TGCGCCAGCAGCTTAACGGCCAGGGCCCCTGAAAAACTGTTTTTT. Translated, it gives CASSLTARAPEKLFF.

The rearrangement joins TRBV3-1 (or the pseudogene TRBV3-2) to TRBJ2-1; D ambiguous. This CDR3 is 15 amino acids long. V dropped 1 base and J dropped 0 bases, with 7 bases sitting between them. Germline V gives CDR1 LGHDT, CDR2 YNNKEL (reference sequence). CDR3 nucleotides: TGTGCCAGCAGCCAAGTGGGATCCTCCTACAATGAGCAGTTCTTC. It is translated as CASSQVGSSYNEQFF.

The CDR3 sequence: CASSFGDYEQYF. In nucleotides, the CDR3 is TGTGCCAGCAGTTTCGGGGACTACGAGCAGTACTTC. The gene calls are TRBV28 and TRBJ2-7, with a possible D match to TRBD2 (5 bases). The length of the CDR3 is 12 residues. Germline assignment: CDR1 MDHEN and CDR2 SYDVKM. Trimming took 3 bases from V and 3 from J, leaving 6 bases between them. The variable domain in full, with the rest retrieved from reference TRBV28 and TRBJ2-7, is DVKVTQSSRYLVKRTGEKVFLECVQDMDHENMFWYRQDPGLGLRLIYFSYDVKMKEKGDIPEGYSVSREKKERFSLILESASTNQTSMYLCASSFGDYEQYFGPGTRLTVT.

The rearrangement links TRBV11-1 to TRBJ2-7; unclear D gene. Trimming removed 1 base at V and 0 bases at J, with 10 bases between. Per the germline V gene, CDR1 is SGHAT and CDR2 is FQDESV (reference sequence). The CDR3 has 15 amino acids. The CDR3 loop is CASSLDSQSSYEQYF. CDR3 sequence (DNA): TGTGCCAGCAGCTTAGATAGTCAGAGCTCCTACGAGCAGTACTTC.